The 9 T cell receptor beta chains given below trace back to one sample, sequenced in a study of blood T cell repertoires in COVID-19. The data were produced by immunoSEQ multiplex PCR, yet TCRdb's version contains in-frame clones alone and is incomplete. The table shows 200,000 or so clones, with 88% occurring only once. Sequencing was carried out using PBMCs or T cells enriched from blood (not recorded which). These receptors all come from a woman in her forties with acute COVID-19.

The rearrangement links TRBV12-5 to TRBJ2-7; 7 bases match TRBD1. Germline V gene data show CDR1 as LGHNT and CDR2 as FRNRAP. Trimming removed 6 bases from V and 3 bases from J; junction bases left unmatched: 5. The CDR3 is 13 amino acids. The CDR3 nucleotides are TGTGCTAGTGGCCGGGACAGAGGCTACGAGCAGTACTTC. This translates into CASGRDRGYEQYF.

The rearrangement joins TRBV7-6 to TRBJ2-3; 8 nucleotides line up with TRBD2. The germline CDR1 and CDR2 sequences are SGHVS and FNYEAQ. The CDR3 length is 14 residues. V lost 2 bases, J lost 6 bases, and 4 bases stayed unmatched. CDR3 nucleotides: TGTGCCAGCAGCTTAAGCGGGAGCAGGGATACGCAGTATTTT. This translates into CASSLSGSRDTQYF.

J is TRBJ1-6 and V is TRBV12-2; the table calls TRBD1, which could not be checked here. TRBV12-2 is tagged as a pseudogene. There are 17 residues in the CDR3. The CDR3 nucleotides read TGTGCAAGTCGCAAAAGACAGGTCAGTTGGTATAATTCACCCCTCCACTTT. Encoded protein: CASRKRQVSWYNSPLHF.

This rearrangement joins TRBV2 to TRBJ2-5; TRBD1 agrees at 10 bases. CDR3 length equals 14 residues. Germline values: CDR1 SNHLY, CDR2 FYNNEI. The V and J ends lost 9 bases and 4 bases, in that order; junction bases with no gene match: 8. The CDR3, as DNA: TGTGCCAGAGGGGGACAGGGGCTGGGAGAGACCCAGTACTTC. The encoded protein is CARGGQGLGETQYF. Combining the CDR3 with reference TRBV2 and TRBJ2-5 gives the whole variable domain EPEVTQTPSHQVTQMGQEVILRCVPISNHLYFYWYRQILGQKVEFLVSFYNNEISEKSEIFDDQFSVERPDGSNFTLKIRSTKLEDSAMYFCARGGQGLGETQYFGPGTRLLVL.

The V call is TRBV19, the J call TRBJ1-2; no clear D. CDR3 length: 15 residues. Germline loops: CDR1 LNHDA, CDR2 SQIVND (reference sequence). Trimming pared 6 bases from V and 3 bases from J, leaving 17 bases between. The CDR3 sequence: CASSNTGGGYYGYTF. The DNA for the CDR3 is TGTGCCAGTAGCAACACTGGCGGCGGCTACTATGGCTACACCTTC.

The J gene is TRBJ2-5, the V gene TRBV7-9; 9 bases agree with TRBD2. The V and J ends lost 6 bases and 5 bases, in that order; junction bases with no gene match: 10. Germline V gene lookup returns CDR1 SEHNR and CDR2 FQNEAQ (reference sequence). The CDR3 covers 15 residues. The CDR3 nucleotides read TGTGCCAGCAGGTCCCTTAGCGGGAGCGGGGAGACCCAGTACTTC. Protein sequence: CASRSLSGSGETQYF.

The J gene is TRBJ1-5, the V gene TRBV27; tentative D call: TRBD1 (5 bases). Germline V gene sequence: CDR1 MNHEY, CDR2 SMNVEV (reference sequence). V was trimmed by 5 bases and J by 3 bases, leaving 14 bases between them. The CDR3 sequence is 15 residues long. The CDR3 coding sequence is TGTGCCAGCAGTCCTCGACAGCTCTACAATCAGCCCCAGCATTTT. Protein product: CASSPRQLYNQPQHF.

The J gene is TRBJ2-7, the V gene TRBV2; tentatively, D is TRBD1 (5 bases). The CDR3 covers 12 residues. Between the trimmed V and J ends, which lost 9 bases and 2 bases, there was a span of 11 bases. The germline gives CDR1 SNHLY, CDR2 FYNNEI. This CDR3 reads CASRTPPYEQYF. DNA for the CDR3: TGTGCCAGTAGGACACCTCCCTACGAGCAGTACTTC.

CDR3 nucleotide sequence: TGTGCCACCCGACAGGGTGTGTTGAACACTGAAGCTTTCTTT. It yields the protein CATRQGVLNTEAFF. The chain combines TRBV19 with TRBJ1-1; 7 bases map to TRBD1. Trimming cost V 10 bases and J 0 bases; bases outside gene matches: 8. Germline CDR1 and CDR2: LNHDA and SQIVND (reference sequence). The CDR3 extends over 14 amino acids.